What follows are 13 T cell receptor beta chains derived from one specimen sequenced in a study of molecular identifiers for immune sequencing clone quantification (dated by TCRdb to 2016 to 2019). The library was produced with PCR. Sequenced on an Illumina HiSeq 4000. The public reads were quality trimmed at Q25 with fastp and then assembled into clones with MiXCR by TCRdb, keeping productive beta chains. Every CDR3 protein is listed once, alongside the most common genes and DNA of its rows. Counted in this sample were under 85,000 distinct CDR3 sequences; around a sixth of them appeared once. 1.4% to 1.5% of the sample is held by the ten biggest clonotypes. What was sequenced was naive CD8+ T cells from blood, with Jurkat cell RNA spiked in. The sample's cell subset or site label, in plain terms: FACS-sorted CD8+CD4-CCR7+CD45RA+ naive T cells. The origin of the receptors is a human donor in good health. Some libraries in this study had Jurkat cell RNA spiked in.

This clonotype occurred many times. The chain links TRBV28 to TRBJ1-5, with D possibly being TRBD1 (6 bases). The germline V gene has CDR1 MDHEN and CDR2 SYDVKM. V gave up 6 bases and J gave up 7 bases, with 16 bases separating them. There are 14 residues in the CDR3. The CDR3 region is CASSLRGGRQPQHF. In DNA, the CDR3 is TGTGCCAGCAGCCTAAGAGGGGGGCGGCAGCCCCAGCATTTT.

This clonotype was seen at least ten times. The chain joins TRBV10-1 to TRBJ2-3; 11 bases line up with TRBD1. Losses at the gene ends were 1 base for V and 6 bases for J; bases not matched to a gene: 9. The germline gives CDR1 WNHNN, CDR2 SYGVQD (reference sequence). The CDR3 covers 17 residues. CDR3 in amino acids: CASSEWGQGDLLDTQYF. CDR3 DNA: TGCGCCAGCAGTGAGTGGGGACAGGGGGACCTTCTGGATACGCAGTATTTT.

In its sample, this clonotype was seen many times. The V gene is TRBV5-6, the J gene TRBJ2-6; D is uncertain. This CDR3 spans 13 amino acids. CDR1 SGHDT and CDR2 YYEEEE come from the germline V gene. The V gene lost 4 bases and the J gene lost 4 bases, with 6 bases spanning the gap. CDR3 DNA: TGTGCCAGCAGCCGCGTCGGGGCCAACGTCCTGACTTTC. Protein: CASSRVGANVLTF.

Note on this clonotype: A single base separates this from a much larger clone, so it may be a read error. The CDR3 bases are TGTGCCAGCAGTGAAGCGGGGACAGATACGCAGTATTTT. Encoded protein: CASSEAGTDTQYF. The chain recombines TRBV2 with TRBJ2-3; D call uncertain. Germline CDR1 reads SNHLY; CDR2 reads FYNNEI. V was clipped by 0 bases and J by 3 bases, with 4 bases between them. This CDR3 contains 13 residues.

This clonotype was picked up many times. The CDR3 sequence: CATNIPGGRNTEAFF. In nucleotides, the CDR3 is TGTGCCACCAACATTCCCGGGGGACGGAACACTGAAGCTTTCTTT. The chain is built from TRBV7-9 and TRBJ1-1; D is possibly TRBD1 (5 bases). CDR1 and CDR2 from the germline V gene are SEHNR and FQNEAQ (reference sequence). The V end was cut by 10 bases, the J end by 1 base, with 19 bases between. The CDR3 is 15 amino acids. Full variable domain (outside the CDR3, taken from reference TRBV7-9 and TRBJ1-1): DTGVSQNPRHKITKRGQNVTFRCDPISEHNRLYWYRQTLGQGPEFLTYFQNEAQLEKSRLLSDRFSAERPKGSFSTLEIQRTEQGDSAMYLCATNIPGGRNTEAFFGQGTRLTVV.

This clonotype has a handful of counts. At one end the junction does not follow the germline gene, possibly because of a read error. This sequence joins TRBV7-9 and TRBJ1-1; possible D gene TRBD1, 6 bases. Germline CDR1 and CDR2: SEHNR and FQNEAQ (reference sequence). The CDR3 consists of 16 residues. CDR3 sequence reads: CAGSEDPGQLNTEAFF. CDR3 nucleotides: TGTGCCGGCAGCGAGGATCCGGGACAATTGAACACTGAAGCTTTCTTT.

This clonotype was found many times. The rearrangement uses TRBV4-1 and TRBJ1-2; weak D call: TRBD1 (6 bases). Looked up from germline, CDR1 is MGHRA and CDR2 is YSYEKL. The CDR3 is made up of 14 amino acids. Trimming took 1 base from V and 4 from J, leaving 10 bases between them. The CDR3 loop is CASSQGTASYGYTF. CDR3 nucleotide sequence: TGCGCCAGCAGCCAAGGGACAGCATCCTATGGCTACACCTTC.

In its sample, this clonotype was seen many times. The chain uses TRBV21-1 and TRBJ2-7; TRBD1 is taken as the D call from the table, unchecked against the DNA. TRBV21-1 is reported as a pseudogene. CDR3 length equals 14 residues. The CDR3 sequence: CASSKGTGSYEQYF. The CDR3 DNA is TGTGCCAGCAGCAAAGGGACAGGGTCCTACGAGCAGTACTTC.

As regards this clonotype: A much more abundant neighbour one base away suggests this may be a read error. The genes are TRBV20-1 and TRBJ2-5; 7 nucleotides agree with TRBD1. This CDR3 is 16 amino acids long. CDR1 is DFQATT, CDR2 SNEGSKA, per germline (reference sequence). CDR3 bases: TGCAGTGCTCCTAAAGAAGACAGGGTGTACCAAGAGACCCCGTACTTC. Translating gives CSAPKEDRVYQETPYF.

A remark on this clonotype: A much larger clone sits a single nucleotide away, making a read error possible. The rearrangement uses TRBV21-1 and TRBJ1-1. TRBV21-1 is flagged as a pseudogene. This CDR3 comprises 14 residues. The CDR3 bases are TGTGCCAGCAGCAAAGCCCCAGTGAACACTGAAGCTTTCTTT. Translated: CASSKAPVNTEAFF.

This clonotype was seen many times. V is TRBV9 and J is TRBJ1-4; no clear D gene. The germline V and J ends were trimmed by 0 bases and 0 bases, with 9 bases remaining between them. The CDR3 extends over 16 amino acids. Per the germline V gene, CDR1 is SGDLS and CDR2 is YYNGEE. The CDR3: CASSVDLGSTNEKLFF. The CDR3 bases are TGTGCCAGCAGCGTAGATCTAGGGTCAACTAATGAAAAACTGTTTTTT.

This clonotype was seen a few times. Its ends do not fully match the called genes, so a read error is possible. The chain combines TRBV27 with TRBJ2-7, with D maybe TRBD2 (5 bases). This CDR3 spans 13 amino acids. The germline V gene encodes CDR1 MNHEY and CDR2 SMNVEV (reference sequence). Written as DNA, the CDR3 is TGTGCCAGTAGTTTCGGAGGTTCCCTCGAGCAGTACTTC. It specifies CASSFGGSLEQYF.

This clonotype was counted only a few times. The rearrangement joins TRBV30 to TRBJ2-2, with 7 bases matching TRBD2. Trimming cost V 0 bases and J 6 bases; bases outside gene matches: 4. CDR3 size: 14 residues. Germline V gives CDR1 GTSNPN, CDR2 SVGIG (reference sequence). CDR3 region: CAWSVGGGPGELFF. CDR3 DNA: TGTGCCTGGAGTGTCGGGGGAGGGCCCGGGGAGCTGTTTTTT.